The 17 T cell receptor beta chains below all came from one sample that was sequenced in a study of cytomegalovirus exposure and HLA in healthy donors. The PCR used 60 Vbeta and 13 Jbeta primers. Measured with immunoSEQ multiplex PCR; TCRdb has only the in-frame clones, and not every one. The sample holds about 93,000 clones, 82% seen once. What was sequenced was PBMCs. The origin of the receptors is a man between 45 and 60 years old in good health and CMV-seronegative.

The chain employs TRBV28 and TRBJ2-5, with D hard to call. The V gene lost 2 bases and the J gene lost 10 bases, with 8 bases spanning the gap. The CDR3 runs to 11 residues. The V gene's germline CDR1 is MDHEN and CDR2 SYDVKM. The CDR3 nucleotides read TGTGCCAGCAGTTTAGGCAGATACCAGTACTTC. This encodes CASSLGRYQYF.

This clone was seen more than once but under ten times. This chain connects TRBV6-1 to TRBJ2-2, with 10 bases that match TRBD2. The V gene end was trimmed by 6 bases and the J gene end by 6 bases; junction bases not matched to a gene: 7. The CDR3 consists of 15 residues. Looked up from germline, CDR1 is MNHNS and CDR2 is SASEGT. Here the CDR3 reads CASSRTSGFSGELFF. CDR3 DNA sequence: TGTGCCAGCAGCAGGACTAGCGGCTTCTCCGGGGAGCTGTTTTTT.

This rearrangement joins TRBV6-5 to TRBJ2-1, with 8 bases fitting TRBD2. The CDR3 extends over 15 amino acids. Germline V lookup: CDR1 MNHEY, CDR2 SVGAGI. Trimming took 0 bases from V and 6 from J; bases not matched to a gene: 4. CDR3 nucleotide sequence: TGTGCCAGCAGTTACTCGGGACTAGTCGGCAATGAGCAGTTCTTC. It yields the protein CASSYSGLVGNEQFF.

This chain uses TRBV23-1 with TRBJ2-5; tentatively, D is TRBD1 (6 bases). TRBV23-1 is given ORF status, its function remaining uncertain. This CDR3 is 16 amino acids long. Trimming removed 6 bases at V and 2 bases at J, with 19 bases between. CDR3: CASSRPPRGPQETQYF. The CDR3 DNA sequence: TGCGCCAGCAGCCGCCCGCCCAGGGGCCCACAAGAGACCCAGTACTTC.

The chain combines TRBV19 with TRBJ1-1; the D is unclear. There are 14 residues in the CDR3. The V gene's germline CDR1 is LNHDA and CDR2 SQIVND (reference sequence). The V gene lost 7 bases and the J gene lost 1 base, with 13 bases spanning the gap. CDR3 sequence reads: CASTSQAGNTEAFF. The DNA for the CDR3 is TGTGCCAGTACCTCTCAGGCAGGGAACACTGAAGCTTTCTTT.

V gene TRBV28 combines with J gene TRBJ1-1; 7 bases map to TRBD1. The CDR3 sequence is 14 residues long. J was trimmed by 1 base and V by 11 bases; bases with no gene match: 10. Germline assignment: CDR1 MDHEN and CDR2 SYDVKM. The CDR3 spells CASWGTETNTEAFF. The CDR3 DNA reads as TGTGCCTCCTGGGGGACAGAAACGAACACTGAAGCTTTCTTT.

This rearrangement joins TRBV28 to TRBJ1-6; 10 bases are shared with TRBD1. Trimming cost V 8 bases and J 6 bases; bases outside gene matches: 4. The germline gives CDR1 MDHEN, CDR2 SYDVKM. CDR3 length equals 14 residues. The CDR3 nucleotides are TGTGCCAGCGAGACAGGGGGCGGTAATTCACCCCTCCACTTT. It is translated as CASETGGGNSPLHF.

CDR3 coding DNA: TGTGCCAGCAGTGTCCTCCCGGGACAGGGGGCGAAAGGCTACACCTTC. Translating it yields CASSVLPGQGAKGYTF. The chain has TRBV6-1 and TRBJ1-2; 12 bases map to TRBD1. The CDR3 spans 16 residues. Unmatched junction bases numbered 11, after V lost 4 bases and J lost 8 bases. Germline V gene lookup returns CDR1 MNHNS and CDR2 SASEGT.

The CDR3 DNA follows: TGTGCCAGCAGCTTAGACGGTTATGGCTACACCTTC. This sequence encodes CASSLDGYGYTF. The chain joins TRBV7-2 to TRBJ1-2, with unresolved D. CDR1 SGHTA and CDR2 FQGNSA come from the germline V gene. The CDR3 covers 12 residues. Trimming cost V 1 base and J 5 bases, with 5 bases left between them.

The rearrangement joins TRBV13 to TRBJ2-4; perhaps TRBD1 as D (6 bases). The germline V gene encodes CDR1 PRHDT and CDR2 FYEKMQ (reference sequence). CDR3 size: 16 residues. Deletions cut 4 bases from V and 3 bases from J, with 16 bases between. The CDR3 here is CASSSNRDSGKNIQYF. DNA of the CDR3: TGTGCCAGCAGCTCGAACAGGGATTCGGGCAAAAACATTCAGTACTTC.

This clone was detected only a few times. Different DNA sequences within this sample yield the same CDR3. This sequence joins TRBV7-2 and TRBJ1-4; D call uncertain. V lost 3 bases and J 8 bases, leaving 16 bases between the germline ends. The CDR3 spans 15 residues. CDR1 and CDR2 (germline): SGHTA, FQGNSA. CDR3 amino acids: CASSFPQPGGEKLFF. The DNA for the CDR3 is TGTGCCAGCAGCTTTCCACAACCAGGAGGCGAAAAACTGTTTTTT. The variable domain in full, completed from reference TRBV7-2 and TRBJ1-4, reads GAGVSQSPSNKVTEKGKDVELRCDPISGHTALYWYRQSLGQGLEFLIYFQGNSAPDKSGLPSDRFSAERTGGSVSTLTIQRTQQEDSAVYLCASSFPQPGGEKLFFGSGTQLSVL.

This clone was detected only a few times. The chain carries TRBV27 and TRBJ2-1, with no clear D. Germline V CDR1 and CDR2: MNHEY, SMNVEV (reference sequence). The CDR3 sequence is 16 residues long. Trimming took off 5 bases at V and 6 bases at J, with 20 bases between the two ends. The CDR3 loop is CASSPPSYPLANEQFF. CDR3 nucleotide sequence: TGTGCCAGCAGTCCCCCCTCCTACCCCTTAGCCAATGAGCAGTTCTTC.

The V call is TRBV5-4, the J call TRBJ1-1; 8 bases fit TRBD1. V gave up 3 bases and J gave up 2 bases; unmatched junction bases: 3. The CDR3 runs to 14 residues. Germline V gene sequence: CDR1 SGHNT, CDR2 YYREEE (reference sequence). The CDR3 nucleotides are TGTGCCAGCAGCTGGGGACAGGCAAACACTGAAGCTTTCTTT. Its protein product is CASSWGQANTEAFF.

The genes are TRBV6-1 and TRBJ1-2; tentatively, D is TRBD1 (6 bases). V gave up 1 base and J gave up 4 bases, with 7 bases separating them. CDR3 size: 13 residues. Germline V CDR1 and CDR2: MNHNS, SASEGT. This CDR3 is CASSEGTAYGYTF. DNA for the CDR3: TGTGCCAGCAGTGAAGGGACAGCCTATGGCTACACCTTC.

This rearrangement joins TRBV9 to TRBJ2-3; unclear D gene. This CDR3 contains 17 residues. Germline V lookup: CDR1 SGDLS, CDR2 YYNGEE. Trimming pared 0 bases from V and 0 bases from J, leaving 14 bases between. The CDR3 reads CASSVVLGVDSTDTQYF. The CDR3 coding sequence is TGTGCCAGCAGCGTAGTCCTAGGCGTCGATAGCACAGATACGCAGTATTTT.

This clone was found once. CDR3 region: CASSSTGVSTEAFF. CDR3 nucleotide sequence: TGTGCCAGCAGCTCGACAGGGGTCAGCACTGAAGCTTTCTTT. The rearrangement links TRBV7-3 to TRBJ1-1, with 8 bases that match TRBD1. The trim removed 4 bases at V and 4 bases at J, leaving 5 bases unmatched. The germline CDR1 and CDR2 sequences are SGHTA and FQGTGA. The CDR3 sequence is 14 residues long.

This chain connects TRBV5-1 to TRBJ1-5; a possible D gene is TRBD1 (5 bases). The germline V and J ends were trimmed by 3 bases and 6 bases, with 10 bases remaining between them. The CDR3 is 13 residues long. CDR1 and CDR2 from the germline V gene are SGHRS and YFSETQ. CDR3 bases: TGCGCCAGCAGCTCCTCGGGGGGTCAGCCCCAGCATTTT. It yields the protein CASSSSGGQPQHF. Full variable domain (missing parts from reference TRBV5-1 and TRBJ1-5): KAGVTQTPRYLIKTRGQQVTLSCSPISGHRSVSWYQQTPGQGLQFLFEYFSETQRNKGNFPGRFSGRQFSNSRSEMNVSTLELGDSALYLCASSSSGGQPQHFGDGTRLSIL.